This entry lists 21 T cell receptor beta chains sequenced from one sample in a study of control samples from healthy donors and cancer patients. The repertoire was sequenced with immunoSEQ multiplex PCR; TCRdb's copy has only in-frame clones and lacks some. The sample includes 100,000 or so clones, approximately 90% of them seen just once. The sample comprised blood. Receptors were obtained from a woman aged 45-59 years in good health.

This chain uses TRBV7-2 with TRBJ1-5; TRBD1 matches 10 bases. V trimming: 5 bases; J trimming: 6 bases; junction bases outside the gene matches: 7. The CDR3 runs 15 residues. Germline values: CDR1 SGHTA, CDR2 FQGNSA. This CDR3 reads CASSLGQGGTQPQHF. Here the CDR3 DNA reads TGTGCCAGCAGCCTCGGACAGGGGGGAACTCAGCCCCAGCATTTT.

This chain uses TRBV29-1 with TRBJ2-7; 14 bases fit TRBD2. Germline values: CDR1 SQVTM, CDR2 ANQGSEA. J was trimmed by 4 bases and V by 5 bases; bases with no gene match: 4. The CDR3 has 14 residues. This CDR3 reads CSVSGLAGGYEQYF. DNA of the CDR3: TGCAGCGTTTCCGGACTAGCGGGAGGATACGAGCAGTACTTC.

The V call is TRBV14, the J call TRBJ1-4, with 10 bases identical to TRBD1. CDR3 length: 17 amino acids. Germline lookup yields CDR1 SGHDN and CDR2 FVKESK. V shed 4 bases and J 3 bases; nucleotides not matched to a gene: 8. Here the CDR3 DNA reads TGTGCCAGCAGCCTGGGACAGGGGACAGCGGCTAATGAAAAACTGTTTTTT. Its translation is CASSLGQGTAANEKLFF.

The rearrangement joins TRBV10-3 to TRBJ2-1; 9 nucleotides align to TRBD1. The germline V gene has CDR1 ENHRY and CDR2 SYGVKD. With V trimmed by 0 bases and J by 3 bases, 0 bases remained unmatched. This CDR3 is built from 15 residues. The CDR3, as DNA: TGTGCCATCAGTGAGTCGACAGGGGGCTACAATGAGCAGTTCTTC. Its protein product is CAISESTGGYNEQFF.

In this sample, this clone turned up a few times. V gene TRBV6-6 combines with J gene TRBJ1-4; D perhaps matches TRBD1 (5 bases). The CDR3 is 15 amino acids. Trimming cost V 6 bases and J 4 bases, with 15 bases left between them. The germline V gene has CDR1 MNHNY and CDR2 SVGAGI (reference sequence). The CDR3 DNA is TGTGCCAGCAGAAGTCCCGGGACGGATAATGAAAAACTGTTTTTT. It specifies CASRSPGTDNEKLFF.

This sequence joins TRBV15 and TRBJ1-5; D unclear. In germline, CDR1 is LNHNV, CDR2 YYDKDF (reference sequence). Trimming stripped 5 bases from V and 3 bases from J, with 11 bases between. The CDR3 has 14 amino acids. The CDR3 bases are TGTGCCACCAGCGGGGTTGGGCACAATCAGCCCCAGCATTTT. Its translation: CATSGVGHNQPQHF. Supplemented by reference TRBV15 and TRBJ1-5, the full variable domain reads DAMVIQNPRYQVTQFGKPVTLSCSQTLNHNVMYWYQQKSSQAPKLLFHYYDKDFNNEADTPDNFQSRRPNTSFCFLDIRSPGLGDTAMYLCATSGVGHNQPQHFGDGTRLSIL.

The chain is built from TRBV5-1 and TRBJ2-5; TRBD1 matches at 8 bases. V was clipped by 2 bases and J by 5 bases; unmatched bases: 2. The CDR3 runs 13 residues. In germline, CDR1 is SGHRS, CDR2 YFSETQ. The CDR3 here is CASSFRDRETQYF. CDR3 sequence (DNA): TGCGCCAGCAGCTTCCGGGACAGGGAGACCCAGTACTTC.

The rearrangement uses TRBV6-5 and TRBJ2-1; D remains ambiguous. Trimming took off 6 bases at V and 2 bases at J, with 5 bases between the two ends. Per germline, CDR1 MNHEY and CDR2 SVGAGI. The CDR3 loop spans 12 amino acids. The CDR3 is CASSTPYNEQFF. The CDR3 DNA follows: TGTGCCAGCAGCACTCCCTACAATGAGCAGTTCTTC.

This chain uses TRBV16 with TRBJ1-1; D ambiguous. Germline lookup yields CDR1 KGHSY and CDR2 FQNENV. The CDR3 is made up of 13 amino acids. V dropped 1 base and J dropped 5 bases, with 8 bases sitting between them. CDR3 DNA: TGTGCCAGCAGCCAATTCGCGGAGACTGAAGCTTTCTTT. It translates to CASSQFAETEAFF.

The V call is TRBV6-5, the J call TRBJ2-7; unclear D gene. V lost 5 bases and J 5 bases, leaving 13 bases between the germline ends. Germline V gene lookup returns CDR1 MNHEY and CDR2 SVGAGI. The CDR3 covers 13 residues. The CDR3 sequence is CASSRQEAHEQYF. DNA for the CDR3: TGTGCCAGCAGTCGGCAGGAAGCCCACGAGCAGTACTTC.

The genes are TRBV5-1 and TRBJ2-5; 7 nucleotides align to TRBD1. Germline trimming cut 3 bases from V and 2 bases from J; bases unmatched to any gene: 7. This CDR3 has 15 amino acids. Germline-derived CDR1 and CDR2 are SGHRS and YFSETQ. CDR3 protein: CASSYYPGQQETQYF. For the CDR3, the DNA is TGCGCCAGCAGCTATTACCCGGGACAGCAAGAGACCCAGTACTTC.

The chain couples TRBV6-4 to TRBJ1-1, with D possibly being TRBD1 (6 bases). CDR1 and CDR2 from the germline V gene are MRHNA and SNTAGT. CDR3 length: 17 amino acids. Trimming shortened V by 6 bases and J by 4 bases, and 24 bases separated the two germline ends. This chain's CDR3 is CASRRRQGTSEGTEAFF. CDR3 in DNA: TGTGCCAGCAGGAGACGGCAGGGGACTTCCGAAGGCACTGAAGCTTTCTTT.

The chain links TRBV3-1 (or the pseudogene TRBV3-2) to TRBJ2-1; no clear D. The germline V gene encodes CDR1 LGHDT and CDR2 YNNKEL (reference sequence). The CDR3 has 15 amino acids. V was cut by 1 base and J by 5 bases, with 12 bases left in between. The CDR3 DNA reads TGTGCCAGCAGCCAAGTGACCGCTCCCCACAATGAGCAGTTCTTC. Translating it yields CASSQVTAPHNEQFF.

V is TRBV6-1 and J is TRBJ2-7, with D perhaps TRBD1 or TRBD2 (6 bases each). V was trimmed by 3 bases and J by 3 bases, leaving 15 bases between them. The length of the CDR3 is 15 residues. Germline V gene sequence: CDR1 MNHNS, CDR2 SASEGT. In DNA, the CDR3 is TGTGCCAGCAGTGATCGGGGGCTGCAGCACTACGAGCAGTACTTC. It encodes CASSDRGLQHYEQYF.

This rearrangement joins TRBV9 to TRBJ2-3; 11 positions agree with TRBD2. The CDR3 is 16 amino acids. V dropped 3 bases and J dropped 1; count of bases not matched to a gene: 4. Germline-derived CDR1 and CDR2 are SGDLS and YYNGEE. The CDR3 nucleotides read TGTGCCAGCAGCGCCCTTAGCGGGGGGGGCACAGATACGCAGTATTTT. This encodes CASSALSGGGTDTQYF.

In DNA form, the CDR3 reads TGTGCCAGCAGCTTTAGCAGCGGGTTCACAGATACGCAGTATTTT. Its protein product is CASSFSSGFTDTQYF. The chain recombines TRBV7-3 with TRBJ2-3, with D possibly TRBD2 on 6 matching bases. CDR3 length: 15 amino acids. V gave up 3 bases and J gave up 2 bases, with 12 bases separating them. The germline V gene has CDR1 SGHTA and CDR2 FQGTGA.

The DNA for the CDR3 is TGTGCCAGCAGTTTACCCCTCGCGACAGGGGGCCAAGAGACCCAGTACTTC. Translation: CASSLPLATGGQETQYF. V usage is TRBV28 and J usage is TRBJ2-5, with 9 bases identical to TRBD1. This CDR3 has 17 amino acids. Germline-derived CDR1 and CDR2 are MDHEN and SYDVKM. V shed 2 bases, J shed 1 base, and the junction held 8 bases outside the gene matches.

The chain joins TRBV19 to TRBJ2-7, with D possibly TRBD1 on 5 matching bases. The CDR3 runs 12 residues. The germline gives CDR1 LNHDA, CDR2 SQIVND (reference sequence). V gave up 3 bases and J gave up 4 bases, with 7 bases separating them. The CDR3 sequence is CASSIPGYEQYF. DNA of the CDR3: TGTGCCAGTAGTATTCCAGGGTACGAGCAGTACTTC.

The DNA of the CDR3 is TGTGCCAGCAGTGAGGACGCAGGGTACAATGAGCAGTTCTTC. This sequence encodes CASSEDAGYNEQFF. J is TRBJ2-1 and V is TRBV2; TRBD1 is a possible D gene (5 bases). CDR1 is SNHLY and CDR2 is FYNNEI in the germline V gene. This CDR3 is 14 amino acids long. V lost 3 bases and J lost 4, with 10 bases in between.

In regard to this clone: Germline is not matched at one junction end, which may reflect a read error. This chain uses TRBV7-9 with TRBJ2-1; TRBD2 aligns across 8 bases. This CDR3 region has 14 residues. CDR1 and CDR2 (germline): SEHNR, FQNEAQ (reference sequence). The CDR3 nucleotides are TGTGCCAGCAACTTACTAGCGGCCTACAATGAGCAGTTCTTC. This gives the protein CASNLLAAYNEQFF.

This chain uses TRBV28 with TRBJ1-2, with D maybe TRBD1 (5 bases). Trimming shortened V by 8 bases and J by 0 bases, and 10 bases separated the two germline ends. Per the germline V gene, CDR1 is MDHEN and CDR2 is SYDVKM. The CDR3 is 13 amino acids. CDR3 in amino acids: CASGGGANYGYTF. Here the CDR3 DNA reads TGTGCCAGCGGCGGGGGGGCTAACTATGGCTACACCTTC.